Presented here are 8 T cell receptor beta chains from one specimen sequenced in a study of cytotoxic CD8 clonotypes in ibrutinib-treated CLL. Measured with immunoSEQ multiplex PCR; TCRdb has only the in-frame clones, and not every one. The sample has 150,000 to 200,000 clones; roughly 77% are singletons. The material sequenced was PBMCs, taken after 12 months of ibrutinib treatment. These receptors originate from a human donor with chronic lymphocytic leukemia.

In this sample, this clone turned up a few times. The V call is TRBV30, the J call TRBJ2-5; 9 nucleotides line up with TRBD1. Looked up from germline, CDR1 is GTSNPN and CDR2 is SVGIG (reference sequence). V lost 4 bases to trimming and J lost 3 bases; unmatched junction nucleotides: 9. The CDR3 has 15 residues. This CDR3 is CAWTYVGTGKETQYF. CDR3 coding DNA: TGTGCCTGGACCTACGTCGGGACAGGGAAAGAGACCCAGTACTTC.

The chain combines TRBV4-2 with TRBJ1-5; 8 nucleotides line up with TRBD1. This CDR3 spans 16 amino acids. The germline V gene has CDR1 LGHNA and CDR2 YNFKEQ. J was trimmed by 6 bases and V by 1 base; bases with no gene match: 8. The CDR3 loop is CASSQVTQGEGQPQHF. Here the CDR3 DNA reads TGTGCCAGCAGCCAAGTCACACAGGGGGAGGGTCAGCCCCAGCATTTT.

V gene TRBV18 combines with J gene TRBJ1-1; no clear D. The V gene lost 3 bases and the J gene lost 1 base, with 3 bases spanning the gap. CDR1 is KGHSH, CDR2 LQKENI, per germline. The length of the CDR3 is 12 residues. CDR3 DNA sequence: TGTGCCAGCTCACCTCAGAACACTGAAGCTTTCTTT. This codes for CASSPQNTEAFF. Full variable domain (missing parts from reference TRBV18 and TRBJ1-1): NAGVMQNPRHLVRRRGQEARLRCSPMKGHSHVYWYRQLPEEGLKFMVYLQKENIIDESGMPKERFSAEFPKEGPSILRIQQVVRGDSAAYFCASSPQNTEAFFGQGTRLTVV.

The J gene is TRBJ2-5, the V gene TRBV13; D may be TRBD2 (7 bases). Germline V gives CDR1 PRHDT, CDR2 FYEKMQ (reference sequence). The CDR3 loop spans 13 amino acids. Trimming removed 4 bases at V and 5 bases at J, with 11 bases between. CDR3 in amino acids: CASSSKGGETQYF. CDR3 nucleotide sequence: TGTGCCAGCAGCTCTAAGGGGGGGGAGACCCAGTACTTC.

The rearrangement links TRBV7-9 to TRBJ1-2; 8 bases are shared with TRBD1. The CDR3 is made up of 13 amino acids. Germline CDR1 and CDR2: SEHNR and FQNEAQ (reference sequence). V dropped 8 bases and J dropped 3; count of bases not matched to a gene: 5. In DNA form, the CDR3 reads TGTGCCAGCTCGGACAGGGCGGACTATGGCTACACCTTC. Amino acids: CASSDRADYGYTF.

The chain recombines TRBV5-1 with TRBJ1-3; possibly TRBD1 for D (6 bases). This CDR3 contains 15 residues. V lost 4 bases and J 0 bases, leaving 11 bases between the germline ends. Germline V gives CDR1 SGHRS, CDR2 YFSETQ. Here the CDR3 reads CASSTAGASGNTIYF. The DNA for the CDR3 is TGCGCCAGCAGCACCGCAGGGGCCTCTGGAAACACCATATATTTT.

This rearrangement joins TRBV7-8 to TRBJ2-3, with 7 bases lining up with TRBD1. Germline V gene data show CDR1 as SGHVS and CDR2 as FQNEAQ. The trim removed 4 bases at V and 14 bases at J, leaving 9 bases unmatched. The CDR3 extends over 12 amino acids. The CDR3 bases are TGTGCCAGCAGCTCCGGACAGGCCTCAGGGTATTTT. Amino acids: CASSSGQASGYF.

V usage is TRBV7-2 and J usage is TRBJ2-1, with TRBD2 identical over 14 bases. Germline CDR1 SGHTA, CDR2 FQGNSA. The length of the CDR3 is 20 residues. After removal of 0 bases from V and 7 bases from J, the junction contained 14 bases not matched to a gene. This chain's CDR3 is CASSLATSGGAWPRYNEQFF. In nucleotides, the CDR3 is TGTGCCAGCAGCTTAGCGACTAGCGGGGGGGCATGGCCTAGATATAATGAGCAGTTCTTC.